Following are 7 T cell receptor beta chains from one sample sequenced in a study of cytomegalovirus exposure and HLA in healthy donors. PCR employed 60 Vbeta and 13 Jbeta primers. Sequenced by immunoSEQ multiplex PCR; TCRdb stores in-frame clones only, minus some. The sample lists about 150,000 clones; roughly three quarters were seen once. Sequenced sample: PBMCs. The receptors derive from a human donor in good health.

V gene TRBV6-1 combines with J gene TRBJ1-4, with 9 bases that match TRBD1. CDR3 length: 15 amino acids. With V trimmed by 6 bases and J by 2 bases, 4 bases remained unmatched. Germline values: CDR1 MNHNS, CDR2 SASEGT. DNA of the CDR3: TGTGCCAGCAGAACAGGGGGCAGGACTAATGAAAAACTGTTTTTT. Its protein product is CASRTGGRTNEKLFF.

This rearrangement joins TRBV11-2 to TRBJ2-7; D might be TRBD1 (5 bases). V lost 5 bases, J lost 2 bases, and 13 bases lay in between. The CDR3 spans 14 residues. Germline lookup yields CDR1 SGHAT and CDR2 FQNNGV. CDR3 sequence: CASSTRTLTYEQYF. CDR3 in DNA: TGTGCCAGCAGCACGCGGACACTAACCTACGAGCAGTACTTC. Drawing the rest from reference TRBV11-2 and TRBJ2-7, the complete variable domain is EAGVAQSPRYKIIEKRQSVAFWCNPISGHATLYWYQQILGQGPKLLIQFQNNGVVDDSQLPKDRFSAERLKGVDSTLKIQPAKLEDSAVYLCASSTRTLTYEQYFGPGTRLTVT.

V usage is TRBV18 and J usage is TRBJ2-1; maybe TRBD1 (5 bases). Trimming cost V 6 bases and J 5 bases, with 11 bases left between them. This CDR3 is 13 amino acids long. Per germline, CDR1 KGHSH and CDR2 LQKENI. The CDR3, as DNA: TGTGCCAGCTCGAGAGACAGCCACAATGAGCAGTTCTTC. The encoded protein is CASSRDSHNEQFF. Together with reference TRBV18 and TRBJ2-1, the CDR3 gives the full variable domain: NAGVMQNPRHLVRRRGQEARLRCSPMKGHSHVYWYRQLPEEGLKFMVYLQKENIIDESGMPKERFSAEFPKEGPSILRIQQVVRGDSAAYFCASSRDSHNEQFFGPGTRLTVL.

The chain links TRBV7-6 to TRBJ2-7; 7 bases align to TRBD2. Germline values: CDR1 SGHVS, CDR2 FNYEAQ. V shed 3 bases, J shed 5 bases, and the junction held 10 bases outside the gene matches. The CDR3 sequence is 15 residues long. The CDR3 DNA reads TGTGCCAGCAGCTTTGAGGGCGGGAGCAGCCACGAGCAGTACTTC. Amino acid sequence: CASSFEGGSSHEQYF.

This clone was counted only a few times. The V and J genes are TRBV7-3 and TRBJ2-3, with 8 bases fitting TRBD2. The V segment lost 3 bases and the J segment 2 bases; nucleotides outside the gene matches: 7. The CDR3 has 16 residues. CDR1 SGHTA and CDR2 FQGTGA come from the germline V gene. CDR3: CASSFIGRDFTDTQYF. The CDR3, as DNA: TGTGCCAGCAGCTTTATCGGGAGGGACTTCACAGATACGCAGTATTTT.

The gene calls are TRBV4-2 and TRBJ2-1; the match to TRBD1 covers 8 bases. V trimming: 4 bases; J trimming: 3 bases; junction bases outside the gene matches: 8. From germline, CDR1 is LGHNA and CDR2 YNFKEQ. This CDR3 region has 16 residues. DNA of the CDR3: TGTGCCAGCAGCCCGACCCACAGGGGGGTCTACAATGAGCAGTTCTTC. Translation gives CASSPTHRGVYNEQFF.

This clone is a singleton in its sample. The chain carries TRBV28 and TRBJ2-7; TRBD1 agrees at 11 bases. Trimming took 5 bases from V and 7 from J; bases not matched to a gene: 10. The CDR3 runs to 15 residues. Germline loops: CDR1 MDHEN, CDR2 SYDVKM. The CDR3 protein is CASSPTGQGAGEQYF. In DNA, the CDR3 is TGTGCCAGCAGTCCGACCGGACAGGGGGCTGGGGAGCAGTACTTC.